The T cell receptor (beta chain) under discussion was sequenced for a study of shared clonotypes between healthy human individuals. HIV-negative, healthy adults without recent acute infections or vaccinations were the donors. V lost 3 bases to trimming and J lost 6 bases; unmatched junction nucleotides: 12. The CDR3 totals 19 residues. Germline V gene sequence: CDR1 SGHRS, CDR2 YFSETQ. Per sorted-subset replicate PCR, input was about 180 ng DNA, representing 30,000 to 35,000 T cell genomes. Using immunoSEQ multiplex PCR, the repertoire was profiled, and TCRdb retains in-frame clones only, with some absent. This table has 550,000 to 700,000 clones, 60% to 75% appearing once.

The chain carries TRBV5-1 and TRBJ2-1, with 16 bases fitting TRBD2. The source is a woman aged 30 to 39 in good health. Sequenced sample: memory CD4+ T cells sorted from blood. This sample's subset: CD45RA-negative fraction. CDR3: CASSWGLAGGPRPSNEQFF. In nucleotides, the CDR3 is TGCGCCAGCAGCTGGGGACTAGCGGGAGGGCCCCGGCCAAGCAATGAGCAGTTCTTC.